This T cell receptor (beta chain) emerged from a study of blood T cell repertoires in COVID-19. For the study at large: From T cells, B-cell-depleted T cells, or PBMCs came the material, which was cDNA or gDNA.

There are 13 residues in the CDR3. The germline V gene has CDR1 SNHLY and CDR2 FYNNEI. V was clipped by 9 bases and J by 0 bases; unmatched bases: 5. Participants reported their clinical history, and cohort assignment relied on those reports. Symptom resolution, clearance, or two negative PCRs marked the recovered donors of Cohort 3. In the original processing: Nucleated cell number was recorded as an estimate derived from reference gene primer amplification. Using immunoSEQ multiplex PCR, the repertoire was profiled, and TCRdb retains in-frame clones only, with some absent. That table supplies the V and J calls and clone size; D and trimming were determined from the DNA. The repertoire holds about 270,000 clones, with 88% as singletons.

The sequencing input was PBMCs or T cells enriched from blood (not recorded which). The receptor was isolated from a woman aged 30 to 39 who had recovered from COVID-19. The chain carries TRBV2 and TRBJ2-7, with 7 bases lining up with TRBD1. This CDR3 reads CARETGNSYEQYF. In nucleotides, the CDR3 is TGTGCCAGAGAGACAGGGAACTCCTACGAGCAGTACTTC. The complete variable domain, with remaining parts taken from reference TRBV2 and TRBJ2-7, reads EPEVTQTPSHQVTQMGQEVILRCVPISNHLYFYWYRQILGQKVEFLVSFYNNEISEKSEIFDDQFSVERPDGSNFTLKIRSTKLEDSAMYFCARETGNSYEQYFGPGTRLTVT.